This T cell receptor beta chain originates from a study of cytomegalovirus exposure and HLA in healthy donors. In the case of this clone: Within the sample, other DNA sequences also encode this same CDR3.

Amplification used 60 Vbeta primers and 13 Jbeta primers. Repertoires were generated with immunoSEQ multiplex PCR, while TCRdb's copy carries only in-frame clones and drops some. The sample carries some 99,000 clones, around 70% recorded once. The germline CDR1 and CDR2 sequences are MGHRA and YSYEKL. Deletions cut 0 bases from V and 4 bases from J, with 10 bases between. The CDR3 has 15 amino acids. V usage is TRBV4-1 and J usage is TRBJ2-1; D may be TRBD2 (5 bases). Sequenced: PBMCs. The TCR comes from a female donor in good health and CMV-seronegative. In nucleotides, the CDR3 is TGCGCCAGCAGCCAAGAAGGTCGGGAATACAATGAGCAGTTCTTC. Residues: CASSQEGREYNEQFF.